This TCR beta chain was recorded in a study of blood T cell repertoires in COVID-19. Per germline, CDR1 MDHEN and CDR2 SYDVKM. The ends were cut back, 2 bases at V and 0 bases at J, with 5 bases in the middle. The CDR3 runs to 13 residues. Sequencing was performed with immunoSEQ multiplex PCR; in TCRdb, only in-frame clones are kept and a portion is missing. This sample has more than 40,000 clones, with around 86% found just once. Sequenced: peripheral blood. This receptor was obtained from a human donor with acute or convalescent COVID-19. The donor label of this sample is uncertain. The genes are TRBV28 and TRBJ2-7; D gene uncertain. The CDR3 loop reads CASSLIISYEQYF. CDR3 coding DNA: TGTGCCAGCAGTTTAATTATCTCCTACGAGCAGTACTTC.